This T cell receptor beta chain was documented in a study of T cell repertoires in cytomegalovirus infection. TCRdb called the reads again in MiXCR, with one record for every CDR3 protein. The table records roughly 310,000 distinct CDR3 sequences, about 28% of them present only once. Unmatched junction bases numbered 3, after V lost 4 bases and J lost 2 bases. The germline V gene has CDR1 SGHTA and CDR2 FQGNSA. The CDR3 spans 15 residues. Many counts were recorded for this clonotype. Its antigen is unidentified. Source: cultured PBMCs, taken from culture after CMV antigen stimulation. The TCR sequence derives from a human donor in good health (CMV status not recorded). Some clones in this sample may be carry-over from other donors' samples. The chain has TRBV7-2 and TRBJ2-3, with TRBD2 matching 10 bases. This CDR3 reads CASSSLAGNTDTQYF. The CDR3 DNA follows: TGTGCCAGCAGCTCACTAGCGGGGAACACAGATACGCAGTATTTT.